This T cell receptor (beta chain) emerged from a study of T cell repertoires in cytomegalovirus infection. Turning to the study itself: An indication of both CMV infection and matching HLA type came from public TCR beta signatures.

TCRdb recomputed calls from the reads with MiXCR, one row per CDR3 protein. The table shows some 180,000 distinct CDR3 sequences, with 15% to 20% occurring only once. The CDR3 spans 13 residues. V shed 4 bases and J shed 6 bases, with 13 bases lying between them. Germline V CDR1 and CDR2: SGDLS, YYNGEE. The V gene is TRBV9, the J gene TRBJ1-2; tentatively, D is TRBD1 (5 bases). The sequenced material came from CD8+ T cells from PBMCs. The clonotype was recovered from a human donor in good health (CMV status not recorded). Some clones in this sample may be carry-over from other donors' samples. The CDR3 DNA reads as TGTGCCAGCAGCCCGGGGCTTGACGATGGCTACACCTTC. Protein: CASSPGLDDGYTF. The variable domain in full, with the rest retrieved from reference TRBV9 and TRBJ1-2, is DSGVTQTPKHLITATGQRVTLRCSPRSGDLSVYWYQQSLDQGLQFLIQYYNGEERAKGNILERFSAQQFPDLHSELNLSSLELGDSALYFCASSPGLDDGYTFGSGTRLTVV.